This T cell receptor beta chain appears in the sequencing data of a study of blood T cells in healthy people across ages. Study-level results: Shifts in expanded clonotypes may have been confounded by donor CMV status, which was unknown. Roughly linear age-related decline in beta diversity appeared, significant by age 40. Higher naive T cell percentage went strongly together with higher TCR beta diversity.

Combining a sample-barcoded 5' primer with a J-beta primer mix, a second PCR ran for roughly 7 to 12 cycles. From the 5' RACE reads, TCRdb called clonotypes with MiXCR, one entry per CDR3 protein. The table records about 670,000 distinct CDR3 sequences, about 51% of them present only once. As to this clonotype: What it binds is unknown.

J lost 4 bases, V lost 2 bases, and 6 bases had no gene match. Germline V gene data show CDR1 as KGHSH and CDR2 as LQKENI. The CDR3 is made up of 15 amino acids. V and J are TRBV18 and TRBJ2-7, with 9 bases that match TRBD2. Sequences were obtained from blood. This clonotype was sampled from a woman aged 80 or over in good health. The CDR3 nucleotides read TGTGCCAGCTCACCAGGCGCTAGCGGGATGTACGAGCAGTACTTC. Its protein is CASSPGASGMYEQYF.